This T cell receptor (beta chain) was captured in a study of CD8 T cells in Susac syndrome. General observations from the study: The authors acknowledged that the study's TCR sequencing and HLA analysis involved relatively few individuals.

Reverse transcription used 0.5 to 1 ug RNA and random hexamers. The immunoSEQ assay covered 54 Vbeta and 13 Jbeta segments for CDR3. MiXCR, run by TCRdb on the immunoSEQ multiplex PCR reads, gives a single entry per CDR3 protein. This sample has approximately 110,000 distinct CDR3 sequences, with more than 85% found just once. Comment on this clonotype: Its target is unknown.

The TCR comes from a human donor with multiple sclerosis. Sequences were obtained from CD8+ T cells from PBMCs.

DNA for the CDR3: TGTGCCAGCAGCCAAGATCGCAGGGACGAGCAGTACTTC. Protein: CASSQDRRDEQYF. The genes are TRBV14 and TRBJ2-7; D possibly corresponds to TRBD1 (5 bases). The CDR3 length is 13 residues. The germline V gene has CDR1 SGHDN and CDR2 FVKESK. V dropped 0 bases and J dropped 5 bases, with 8 bases sitting between them. Full variable domain (missing parts from reference TRBV14 and TRBJ2-7): EAGVTQFPSHSVIEKGQTVTLRCDPISGHDNLYWYRRVMGKEIKFLLHFVKESKQDESGMPNNRFLAERTGGTYSTLKVQPAELEDSGVYFCASSQDRRDEQYFGPGTRLTVT.